The text below deals with one T cell receptor (beta chain). As yet, its antigen is unknown. This PCR relied on a set of 60 Vbeta primers and 13 Jbeta primers. Original methodology: Later work found 65 million to 100 million unique TCR beta chains, with about 10 million shared. Data came from immunoSEQ multiplex PCR; TCRdb stores just in-frame clones and leaves some out. V, J and clone size reflect that table, while D and trimming were determined from the DNA. The sample records roughly 150,000 clones, roughly 80% being singletons. This sample is drawn from a study of cytomegalovirus exposure and HLA in healthy donors. Study as a whole: Approximately 190 million T cells yielded approximately 100 million unique TCR beta sequences, as an earlier analysis found. Study-wide points: Across donors, sequencing depth was assumed by presence/absence analyses to be roughly uniform.

The CDR3 consists of 14 residues. Germline V gene sequence: CDR1 MRHNA, CDR2 SNTAGT. The V gene end was trimmed by 6 bases and the J gene end by 4 bases; junction bases not matched to a gene: 6. Whereas donors were nominally healthy upon sampling, unrecorded immune exposures were probable. This sequence originates from a middle-aged man in good health and CMV-seronegative. V is TRBV6-4 and J is TRBJ1-2, with 9 positions matching TRBD1. The sequenced sample was PBMCs. CDR3 bases: TGTGCCAGCAGCTGGGACAGGGACTCCTATGGCTACACCTTC. This gives the protein CASSWDRDSYGYTF.